Presented here are 24 T cell receptor beta chains from one specimen sequenced in a study of blood T cell repertoires in COVID-19 (dated by TCRdb to 2020 to 2021). Receptors were amplified or captured by the immunoSEQ multiplex PCR assay. TCRdb took this table from immuneACCESS and kept in-frame rearrangements with V and J called. Such tables lack part of the clones; where checked against another copy, unresolved V genes explain under half of the gap, and the rest is unexplained. The sample table shows roughly 260,000 clones, and about 88% are seen once. Approximately 3.8% of the sample is taken by the ten largest. Material: peripheral blood. The receptors come from a man between 60 and 75 years old who had recovered from COVID-19.

CDR3 residues: CASSARTGSTDTQYF. CDR3 in DNA: TGTGCCAGCAGCGCGCGGACAGGGAGCACAGATACGCAGTATTTT. The chain couples TRBV7-6 to TRBJ2-3; 8 positions agree with TRBD1. The CDR3 runs 15 residues. V shed 5 bases, J shed 0 bases, and the junction held 4 bases outside the gene matches. Germline lookup yields CDR1 SGHVS and CDR2 FNYEAQ.

This clone appeared once. The chain joins TRBV14 to TRBJ2-1, with TRBD1 as a possible D gene (5 bases). Germline V lookup: CDR1 SGHDN, CDR2 FVKESK. The CDR3 loop spans 15 amino acids. Trimming pared 1 base from V and 4 bases from J, leaving 11 bases between. CDR3 loop: CASSQAGFQYNEQFF. CDR3 DNA sequence: TGTGCCAGCAGCCAAGCAGGGTTTCAATACAATGAGCAGTTCTTC.

This chain joins TRBV9 and TRBJ1-1, with D uncertain. The CDR3 runs 14 residues. Per germline, CDR1 SGDLS and CDR2 YYNGEE. The V end lost 1 base, the J end lost 5 bases, and 12 bases lay between the germline ends. CDR3 residues: CASSVSREWTEAFF. In nucleotides, the CDR3 is TGTGCCAGCAGCGTATCGAGGGAATGGACTGAAGCTTTCTTT.

This clone was counted a single time. The chain has TRBV5-6 and TRBJ1-6; D gene unclear. Trimming shortened V by 2 bases and J by 0 bases, and 6 bases separated the two germline ends. The CDR3 loop spans 15 amino acids. The germline V gene encodes CDR1 SGHDT and CDR2 YYEEEE. The chain's CDR3 is CASSFGYSYNSPLHF. The CDR3 bases are TGTGCCAGCAGCTTCGGGTACTCCTATAATTCACCCCTCCACTTT.

The V gene is TRBV5-6, the J gene TRBJ2-7, with 7 bases that match TRBD1. CDR1 and CDR2 (germline): SGHDT, YYEEEE. V shed 4 bases, J shed 7 bases, and the junction held 11 bases outside the gene matches. The CDR3 sequence is 14 residues long. The CDR3 protein is CASSPPGQTREQYF. The CDR3 DNA reads TGTGCCAGCAGCCCACCGGGACAGACGAGAGAGCAGTACTTC. The whole variable domain, filled in from reference TRBV5-6 and TRBJ2-7, reads DAGVTQSPTHLIKTRGQQVTLRCSPKSGHDTVSWYQQALGQGPQFIFQYYEEEERQRGNFPDRFSGHQFPNYSSELNVNALLLGDSALYLCASSPPGQTREQYFGPGTRLTVT.

This clone occurred a few times. The rearrangement joins TRBV4-2 to TRBJ1-2, with 11 positions matching TRBD1. J lost 1 base, V lost 2 bases, and 3 bases had no gene match. CDR1 is LGHNA and CDR2 is YNFKEQ in the germline V gene. This CDR3 is 16 amino acids long. CDR3 protein: CASSQPGQGDNYGYTF. The CDR3 nucleotides are TGTGCCAGCAGCCAACCGGGACAGGGGGATAACTATGGCTACACCTTC.

The genes are TRBV7-2 and TRBJ2-5; D is unclear. Germline V gene sequence: CDR1 SGHTA, CDR2 FQGNSA. The CDR3 runs to 14 residues. V dropped 6 bases and J dropped 2 bases, with 13 bases sitting between them. CDR3 sequence reads: CASRLPARQETQYF. As DNA, the CDR3 is TGTGCCAGCAGACTACCGGCAAGACAAGAGACCCAGTACTTC.

This chain links TRBV4-2 with TRBJ2-7, with 10 bases that match TRBD1. Trimming removed 8 bases from V and 5 bases from J; junction bases left unmatched: 3. The CDR3 covers 12 residues. Germline lookup yields CDR1 LGHNA and CDR2 YNFKEQ. The CDR3 DNA sequence: TGTGCCAGCGGACAGGGGGACCACGAGCAGTACTTC. Amino acids: CASGQGDHEQYF.

The chain employs TRBV25-1 and TRBJ2-7; D may be TRBD1 (6 bases). Germline-derived CDR1 and CDR2 are MGHDK and SYGVNS. V lost 3 bases and J lost 3, with 15 bases in between. CDR3 length equals 15 residues. CDR3 coding DNA: TGTGCCAGCAGTGACCCTGGACAGCGGAGCTACGAGCAGTACTTC. Its protein product is CASSDPGQRSYEQYF.

This clone has only a few counts. The CDR3, as DNA: TGTGCCAGCAGCCAAGCCCTAGCAATCGATACGCAGTATTTT. Protein sequence: CASSQALAIDTQYF. The V call is TRBV4-2, the J call TRBJ2-3; maybe TRBD2 (5 bases). Germline V gene lookup returns CDR1 LGHNA and CDR2 YNFKEQ. V lost 1 base and J 6 bases, leaving 11 bases between the germline ends. There are 14 residues in the CDR3.

The gene calls are TRBV19 and TRBJ1-2, with 8 bases that match TRBD1. Germline V gives CDR1 LNHDA, CDR2 SQIVND (reference sequence). The trim removed 4 bases at V and 8 bases at J, leaving 12 bases unmatched. The CDR3 covers 15 residues. The CDR3 spells CASSTNQGAQRGYTF. CDR3 in DNA: TGTGCCAGTAGTACAAATCAGGGGGCCCAGAGGGGCTACACCTTC.

This clone was picked up a small number of times. The chain uses TRBV12-3 or TRBV12-4 and TRBJ1-2, with a weak D call TRBD1 (6 bases). The CDR3 is 13 amino acids. V gave up 1 base and J gave up 7 bases, with 10 bases separating them. The CDR3 nucleotides read TGTGCCAGCAGTTTAGGGCAGACAGGTGGCTACACCTTC. Residues: CASSLGQTGGYTF.

V usage is TRBV15 and J usage is TRBJ1-6; possibly TRBD1 for D (5 bases). CDR1 is LNHNV, CDR2 YYDKDF, per germline (reference sequence). Trimming removed 5 bases at V and 0 bases at J, with 17 bases between. This CDR3 contains 18 residues. In DNA form, the CDR3 reads TGTGCCACCAGCCCCCAAACCGGGGGGAGCTCCTATAATTCACCCCTCCACTTT. This translates into CATSPQTGGSSYNSPLHF.

DNA for the CDR3: TGCAGCGTTGAAATGACAGGTTCCTACGAGCAGTACTTC. It translates to CSVEMTGSYEQYF. The rearrangement joins TRBV29-1 to TRBJ2-7; maybe TRBD1 (6 bases). The CDR3 loop spans 13 amino acids. Germline values: CDR1 SQVTM, CDR2 ANQGSEA. V shed 2 bases and J shed 1 base, with 9 bases lying between them.

The chain's CDR3 is CASSWTSAGELFF. The CDR3 DNA follows: TGTGCCAGCAGTTGGACTAGCGCCGGGGAGCTGTTTTTT. The gene calls are TRBV2 and TRBJ2-2, with 9 bases identical to TRBD2. Per the germline V gene, CDR1 is SNHLY and CDR2 is FYNNEI. Trimming cost V 5 bases and J 6 bases; bases outside gene matches: 1. The CDR3 is 13 amino acids. The full variable domain, completed using reference TRBV2 and TRBJ2-2, is EPEVTQTPSHQVTQMGQEVILRCVPISNHLYFYWYRQILGQKVEFLVSFYNNEISEKSEIFDDQFSVERPDGSNFTLKIRSTKLEDSAMYFCASSWTSAGELFFGEGSRLTVL.

The J gene is TRBJ1-5, the V gene TRBV6-5, with D unclear. Deletions cut 3 bases from V and 0 bases from J, with 12 bases between. This CDR3 spans 16 amino acids. CDR1 is MNHEY, CDR2 SVGAGI, per germline. The CDR3 DNA follows: TGTGCCAGCAGTTATCGACACCGAAATAGCAATCAGCCCCAGCATTTT. Amino acid sequence: CASSYRHRNSNQPQHF.

The chain employs TRBV9 and TRBJ1-3; 8 bases are a match to TRBD1. The trim removed 0 bases at V and 0 bases at J, leaving 11 bases unmatched. This CDR3 is built from 19 residues. CDR1 and CDR2 from the germline V gene are SGDLS and YYNGEE. The CDR3 protein is CASSVGAGGFSISGNTIYF. CDR3 DNA: TGTGCCAGCAGCGTAGGGGCAGGGGGCTTCTCTATCTCTGGAAACACCATATATTTT.

The rearrangement uses TRBV15 and TRBJ2-2, with D maybe TRBD2 (6 bases). The V and J ends lost 4 bases and 4 bases respectively, with 10 bases between them. Germline V lookup: CDR1 LNHNV, CDR2 YYDKDF (reference sequence). CDR3 length: 14 amino acids. This CDR3 reads CATSIRGTTGELFF. The CDR3 DNA follows: TGTGCCACCAGCATTCGGGGGACCACCGGGGAGCTGTTTTTT.

The chain recombines TRBV18 with TRBJ2-7; D uncertain. The germline CDR1 and CDR2 sequences are KGHSH and LQKENI. V was cut by 6 bases and J by 7 bases, with 10 bases left in between. The CDR3 spans 11 residues. CDR3 nucleotide sequence: TGTGCCAGCTCCGAGCAGGATGAGCAGTACTTC. Protein product: CASSEQDEQYF.

J is TRBJ1-4 and V is TRBV5-4; TRBD1 might be the D (6 bases). Per germline, CDR1 SGHNT and CDR2 YYREEE (reference sequence). V lost 4 bases and J 3 bases, leaving 10 bases between the germline ends. The CDR3 is made up of 14 amino acids. This chain's CDR3 is CASSVGASNEKLFF. DNA for the CDR3: TGTGCCAGCAGCGTGGGGGCTTCTAATGAAAAACTGTTTTTT.

The CDR3 coding sequence is TGTGCCAGCAGGCGAGTATCGTACGAGCAGTACTTC. This sequence encodes CASRRVSYEQYF. The gene calls are TRBV2 and TRBJ2-7; no definite D call. V was pared by 6 bases and J by 4 bases, with 10 bases between. The germline V gene encodes CDR1 SNHLY and CDR2 FYNNEI. The CDR3 has 12 amino acids. Combining the CDR3 with reference TRBV2 and TRBJ2-7 gives the whole variable domain EPEVTQTPSHQVTQMGQEVILRCVPISNHLYFYWYRQILGQKVEFLVSFYNNEISEKSEIFDDQFSVERPDGSNFTLKIRSTKLEDSAMYFCASRRVSYEQYFGPGTRLTVT.

The CDR3 loop is CASSYSQSASGTGLTF. The DNA of the CDR3 is TGTGCCAGCAGTTACTCCCAATCTGCATCCGGGACAGGGTTGACCTTC. This sequence joins TRBV6-2 or TRBV6-3 and TRBJ1-2, with TRBD1 matching over 9 bases. The germline gives CDR1 MNHEY, CDR2 SVGEGT. V was pared by 0 bases and J by 14 bases, with 16 bases of the junction left unmatched. The CDR3 covers 16 residues.

The chain couples TRBV27 to TRBJ2-7; 9 bases align to TRBD1. Germline CDR1 and CDR2: MNHEY and SMNVEV (reference sequence). With V trimmed by 4 bases and J by 2 bases, 6 bases remained unmatched. CDR3 length equals 15 residues. CDR3 amino acids: CASSSLQGAAYEQYF. CDR3 nucleotide sequence: TGTGCCAGCAGTTCACTACAGGGGGCGGCCTACGAGCAGTACTTC.

DNA of the CDR3: TGTGCCAGCAGCTTGACAGGGGGATCCTTTAAGAGGGGCTACACCTTC. Translation: CASSLTGGSFKRGYTF. V and J are TRBV5-6 and TRBJ1-2, with TRBD1 matching 8 bases. J gave up 8 bases and V 1 base, and 13 bases lay outside the gene matches. The CDR3 loop spans 16 amino acids. CDR1 is SGHDT, CDR2 YYEEEE, per germline.